The entry below gives a single TCR beta chain sequence along with its context. These data are taken from a study of blood T cell repertoires in COVID-19. The authors' processing: Amplification of reference gene primers was used by the study to estimate nucleated cell counts. Sequencing used immunoSEQ multiplex PCR; TCRdb keeps in-frame clones, though not all of them. The V and J calls and clone size are taken from that table; D and trimming were inferred from the DNA. The data show approximately 220,000 clones, roughly 86% seen once. The CDR3 loop spans 15 amino acids. V lost 5 bases, J lost 5 bases, and 8 bases stayed unmatched. CDR1 and CDR2 from the germline V gene are SGHTA and FQGTGA.

The sequence was obtained from a man in his sixties with acute or convalescent COVID-19. Source material: peripheral blood. J is TRBJ2-5 and V is TRBV7-3, with TRBD1 identical over 10 bases. This chain's CDR3 is CASSISTGGAETQYF. The CDR3 DNA follows: TGTGCCAGCAGCATCTCGACAGGGGGCGCGGAGACCCAGTACTTC.